The 23 T cell receptor beta chains given below trace back to one sample, sequenced in a study of T cells in Graves' hyperthyroidism and ophthalmopathy. Regions amplified from RNA transcripts were the TCR beta CDR3 regions. The TCR CDR3 first-round RT-PCR relied on the HTBI primer set. A single record per CDR3 protein comes from TCRdb applying MiXCR to the multiplex PCR reads. The sample lists approximately 640,000 distinct CDR3 sequences, about a sixth seen once, with 3.5% to 4% in the top ten. The material sequenced was blood. All receptors derive from a woman in her twenties or thirties with Graves' hyperthyroidism.

This clonotype occurred many times. The gene calls are TRBV28 and TRBJ2-7, with a tentative D call TRBD2 (5 bases). The germline CDR1 and CDR2 sequences are MDHEN and SYDVKM. This CDR3 comprises 15 residues. Trimming shortened V by 2 bases and J by 4 bases, and 15 bases separated the two germline ends. This CDR3 reads CASSLGHGGRYEQYF. The CDR3 region has the DNA TGTGCCAGCAGTTTAGGTCACGGAGGACGATACGAGCAGTACTTC.

V usage is TRBV5-1 and J usage is TRBJ1-1; D not resolved. Germline assignment: CDR1 SGHRS and CDR2 YFSETQ. V was clipped by 7 bases and J by 3 bases, with 16 bases between them. The CDR3 length is 14 residues. DNA of the CDR3: TGCGCCAGCGGATTGACTGGGAGGGACACTGAAGCTTTCTTT. Amino acids: CASGLTGRDTEAFF.

The table lists this clonotype with many counts. The V and J genes are TRBV30 and TRBJ1-1; the D gene is possibly TRBD1 (5 bases). CDR1 and CDR2 (germline): GTSNPN, SVGIG (reference sequence). Trimming cost V 5 bases and J 1 base, with 5 bases left between them. The CDR3 runs to 11 residues. This CDR3 is CAWQGNTEAFF. The CDR3 coding sequence is TGTGCCTGGCAGGGGAACACTGAAGCTTTCTTT.

This clonotype has at least ten counts. The CDR3 DNA follows: TGCAGCGGGGGTCGACAGGGGGGCAATGAGCAGTTCTTC. This translates into CSGGRQGGNEQFF. The chain has TRBV29-1 and TRBJ2-1; TRBD1 matches 9 bases. The germline V gene has CDR1 SQVTM and CDR2 ANQGSEA. The CDR3 runs 13 residues. V lost 7 bases, J lost 6 bases, and 7 bases stayed unmatched.

The table lists this clonotype with many counts. The chain couples TRBV20-1 to TRBJ2-3; D is unclear. Germline CDR1 is DFQATT and CDR2 is SNEGSKA (reference sequence). The CDR3 is 14 residues long. The V end was cut by 8 bases, the J end by 5 bases, with 20 bases between. The CDR3, as DNA: TGCAGTCGGAAGGGCGGCTCTAAGGGAGATACGCAGTATTTT. Its translation: CSRKGGSKGDTQYF.

V is TRBV11-1 and J is TRBJ2-5; 7 bases fit TRBD1. The CDR3 contains 15 residues. The junction had 13 bases not matched to a gene; V was cut back by 5 bases and J by 7 bases. Germline CDR1 SGHAT, CDR2 FQDESV (reference sequence). CDR3 coding DNA: TGTGCCAGCAGCGTCGAGAGGGGGCGCAGGGGGACCCAGTACTTC. It codes for CASSVERGRRGTQYF.

In its sample, this clonotype was seen a few times. This chain joins TRBV4-3 and TRBJ2-1; 8 nucleotides align to TRBD2. Unmatched junction bases numbered 7, after V lost 4 bases and J lost 2 bases. CDR3 length: 16 amino acids. Germline CDR1 is LGHNA and CDR2 is YSLEER. CDR3 sequence (DNA): TGCGCCAGCAGCCCATACGGACTAGCCACCTACAATGAGCAGTTCTTC. Translation: CASSPYGLATYNEQFF.

The chain links TRBV9 to TRBJ1-4; no clear D gene. Germline lookup yields CDR1 SGDLS and CDR2 YYNGEE. V was clipped by 0 bases and J by 8 bases, with 14 bases between them. The length of the CDR3 is 15 residues. The CDR3 loop is CASSVGSGVWEKLFF. The CDR3 coding sequence is TGTGCCAGCAGCGTAGGGAGCGGGGTCTGGGAAAAACTGTTTTTT.

The V call is TRBV3-1, the J call TRBJ2-1, with D hard to call. The CDR3 sequence is 12 residues long. V lost 0 bases and J 12 bases, leaving 9 bases between the germline ends. In germline, CDR1 is LGHDT, CDR2 YNNKEL (reference sequence). CDR3 DNA sequence: TGTGCCAGCAGCCAAGATGGCGTATCGCAGTTCTTC. Protein product: CASSQDGVSQFF.

This clonotype showed up just a few times. The gene calls are TRBV9 and TRBJ1-2, with D unresolved. The length of the CDR3 is 13 residues. V was trimmed by 4 bases and J by 6 bases, leaving 13 bases between them. Germline values: CDR1 SGDLS, CDR2 YYNGEE. CDR3 in DNA: TGTGCCAGCAGCCCACCTAACGGCCATGGCTACACCTTC. Amino acid sequence: CASSPPNGHGYTF.

This clonotype was counted many times. The V call is TRBV27, the J call TRBJ2-3; D may match TRBD1 or TRBD2 (6 bases each). V lost 3 bases, J lost 7 bases, and 17 bases lay in between. The CDR3 has 15 amino acids. The germline V gene has CDR1 MNHEY and CDR2 SMNVEV (reference sequence). For the CDR3, the DNA is TGTGCCAGCAGTTTCTGGGGGGCCTTACGGAATACGCAGTATTTT. Protein product: CASSFWGALRNTQYF.

Points on this clonotype: At one end, the junction sequence differs from germline, possibly due to a read error. This sequence joins TRBV15 and TRBJ2-5; D might be TRBD2 (5 bases). Per germline, CDR1 LNHNV and CDR2 YYDKDF (reference sequence). This CDR3 comprises 13 residues. In DNA, the CDR3 is TGTGCCACCAGCAGAGATTGGTGGGAGACCCGGTACTTC. Translated: CATSRDWWETRYF.

Comments on this clonotype: A much bigger clone sits one base away, suggesting this may be a read error. The chain is built from TRBV14 and TRBJ2-3; D uncertain. Germline CDR1 and CDR2: SGHDN and FVKESK. The CDR3 loop spans 14 amino acids. The ends were cut back, 5 bases at V and 2 bases at J, with 11 bases in the middle. The CDR3 protein is CASSIPRHTDTQYF. The DNA of the CDR3 is TGTGCCAGCAGCATACCCCGACACACAGATACGCAGTATTTT.

Concerning this clonotype: A much more abundant neighbour one base away suggests this may be a read error. This chain connects TRBV11-3 to TRBJ1-2; 10 nucleotides agree with TRBD1. The CDR3 runs 15 residues. V shed 3 bases and J 2 bases; nucleotides not matched to a gene: 3. Germline CDR1 and CDR2: SGHNT and YENEEA. The CDR3 region has the DNA TGTGCCAGCAGCTTGGGGACAGGGGACAACTATGGCTACACCTTC. Translated, it gives CASSLGTGDNYGYTF.

This clonotype was picked up many times. The chain uses TRBV28 and TRBJ1-2, with 8 bases that match TRBD1. Trimming took 4 bases from V and 2 from J; bases not matched to a gene: 6. CDR3 size: 15 residues. The germline CDR1 and CDR2 sequences are MDHEN and SYDVKM. CDR3 sequence reads: CASSYRDRSNYGYTF. The CDR3 coding sequence is TGTGCCAGCAGTTACCGGGACAGGTCCAACTATGGCTACACCTTC.

The chain carries TRBV29-1 and TRBJ1-2, with D unclear. Trimming shortened V by 3 bases and J by 5 bases, and 19 bases separated the two germline ends. CDR1 and CDR2 (germline): SQVTM, ANQGSEA. The CDR3 extends over 15 amino acids. CDR3 loop: CSVDGTPAVPYGYTF. The CDR3 DNA follows: TGCAGCGTTGACGGAACCCCGGCAGTTCCTTATGGCTACACCTTC.

This clonotype was found a few times. The V and J genes are TRBV4-2 and TRBJ1-2; D unresolved. This CDR3 comprises 16 residues. With 4 bases removed from V and 3 bases from J, the gap between germline ends came to 18 bases. From germline, CDR1 is LGHNA and CDR2 YNFKEQ. The CDR3 DNA follows: TGTGCCAGCAGCCCAAGAGTCCGTGGGGATTACTATGGCTACACCTTC. This sequence encodes CASSPRVRGDYYGYTF.

This clonotype appeared many times. The chain is built from TRBV5-1 and TRBJ2-3; no reliable D call. CDR1 and CDR2 from the germline V gene are SGHRS and YFSETQ. The CDR3 runs 15 residues. V lost 3 bases and J lost 0, with 11 bases in between. Here the CDR3 reads CASSWARPSTDTQYF. The DNA for the CDR3 is TGCGCCAGCAGCTGGGCCAGACCTAGCACAGATACGCAGTATTTT.

V and J are TRBV27 and TRBJ1-4, with a tentative D call TRBD1 (5 bases). Looked up from germline, CDR1 is MNHEY and CDR2 is SMNVEV (reference sequence). The CDR3 spans 13 residues. Deletions cut 7 bases from V and 6 bases from J, with 12 bases between. CDR3 DNA sequence: TGTGCCAGCATGGCCTGGGGGGATGAAAAACTGTTTTTT. As protein: CASMAWGDEKLFF.

The chain uses TRBV28 and TRBJ2-5; 7 bases are shared with TRBD1. Trimming cost V 6 bases and J 2 bases; bases outside gene matches: 12. There are 16 residues in the CDR3. From germline, CDR1 is MDHEN and CDR2 SYDVKM. The DNA of the CDR3 is TGTGCCAGCAGATACCGACAGGGCCTTAGGCAAGAGACCCAGTACTTC. It yields the protein CASRYRQGLRQETQYF.

Only a few counts were recorded for this clonotype. One end of the junction is discordant with germline, which a read error may explain. This chain uses TRBV7-7 with TRBJ2-1; TRBD2 might be the D (6 bases). The CDR3 totals 16 residues. From germline, CDR1 is SSHAT and CDR2 FNYEAQ (reference sequence). CDR3: CASSLVGTAKYNEQFF. DNA of the CDR3: TGTGCTAGCAGCCTAGTGGGGACTGCTAAATACAATGAGCAGTTCTTC.

This clonotype was detected a few times. J is TRBJ2-2 and V is TRBV7-8; 7 bases map to TRBD1. Per germline, CDR1 SGHVS and CDR2 FQNEAQ. Trimming removed 2 bases from V and 2 bases from J; junction bases left unmatched: 5. CDR3 length: 16 residues. CDR3 sequence (DNA): TGTGCCAGCAGCTTACTCAGGGGGAAAAACACCGGGGAGCTGTTTTTT. Amino acid sequence: CASSLLRGKNTGELFF.

V usage is TRBV5-1 and J usage is TRBJ1-3; 9 bases map to TRBD1. The CDR3 loop spans 16 amino acids. V shed 0 bases and J 0 bases; nucleotides not matched to a gene: 1. Germline lookup yields CDR1 SGHRS and CDR2 YFSETQ. The CDR3 sequence is CASSLGDRASGNTIYF. CDR3 in DNA: TGCGCCAGCAGCTTGGGGGACAGGGCCTCTGGAAACACCATATATTTT.